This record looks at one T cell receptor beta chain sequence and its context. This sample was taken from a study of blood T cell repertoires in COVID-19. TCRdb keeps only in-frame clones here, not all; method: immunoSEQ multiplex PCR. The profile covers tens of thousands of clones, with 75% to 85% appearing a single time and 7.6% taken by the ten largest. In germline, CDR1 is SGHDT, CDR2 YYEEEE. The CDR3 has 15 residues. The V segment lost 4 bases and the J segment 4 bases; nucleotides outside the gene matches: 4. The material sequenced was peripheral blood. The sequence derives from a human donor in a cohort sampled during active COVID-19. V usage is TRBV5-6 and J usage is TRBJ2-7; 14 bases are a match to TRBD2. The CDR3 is CASSPGLAGDYEQYF. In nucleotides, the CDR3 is TGTGCCAGCAGCCCGGGACTAGCGGGAGATTACGAGCAGTACTTC. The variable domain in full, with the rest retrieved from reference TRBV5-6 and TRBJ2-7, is DAGVTQSPTHLIKTRGQQVTLRCSPKSGHDTVSWYQQALGQGPQFIFQYYEEEERQRGNFPDRFSGHQFPNYSSELNVNALLLGDSALYLCASSPGLAGDYEQYFGPGTRLTVT.